A selection of T cell receptor beta chains follows, all from one sample in a study of blood T cell repertoires in COVID-19. Clones were read by immunoSEQ multiplex PCR, and TCRdb kept only the in-frame ones, dropping some. The sample contains some 100,000 clones, approximately 90% of which appear only once. The source material was peripheral blood. The receptors come from a human donor with active COVID-19. The donor label of this sample is uncertain. Each CDR3 is given without its conserved first and last residue. Clone size appears in some rows only: once, few, many, or a class for an expanded clone.

few,TRBJ1-6,TRBV4-2,ASSQDRQQAQSNNSPLH
NA,TRBJ2-5,TRBV29-1,SVGIAEETQY
NA,TRBJ2-1,TRBV11-2,ASSLEPSSGIEQF
NA,TRBJ2-3,TRBV6-1,ASSEALDQY
NA,TRBJ2-7,TRBV19,ASRAGLAGIYEQY
NA,TRBJ2-7,TRBV9,ASSVGLGAYEQY
NA,TRBJ2-3,TRBV2,ASGRHERITDTQY
NA,TRBJ2-1,TRBV11-2,ASSLLAGTYNEQF
NA,TRBJ1-2,TRBV6-6,ASSLDRDKYGYT
NA,TRBJ2-2,TRBV4-3,ASSQGYRGTGELF
NA,TRBJ1-4,TRBV7-8,ASSWGTGGEKLF
NA,TRBJ2-5,TRBV5-5,ASSLQGETQY
NA,TRBJ1-2,TRBV18,ASSPNTGTALYGHT
NA,TRBJ1-2,TRBV15,ATSRVGDSFKYGYT
NA,TRBJ1-1,TRBV5-6,ASSLVPGEKAEAF
NA,TRBJ1-2,TRBV7-9,ASSWGQGASGYT
NA,TRBJ1-2,TRBV5-6,ASSLLGQLGYT
NA,TRBJ1-3,TRBV4-1,ASSQDPRTDGNTIY
NA,TRBJ1-2,TRBV5-6,ASSPGTGSDNYGYT
NA,TRBJ2-1,TRBV6-1,ASSEQRQANYNEQF
NA,TRBJ1-2,TRBV6-5,ASVRGTGDYGYT
NA,TRBJ1-2,TRBV19,ASSIVSTGGSGYT
NA,TRBJ2-5,TRBV4-2,ASSQASEETQY
NA,TRBJ2-7,TRBV3-1/TRBV3-2,ASSQPGTGAYEQY
NA,TRBJ2-1,TRBV19,ASSTTPGQVDNEQF
few,TRBJ1-6,TRBV7-9,AIPLGSYNSPLH
NA,TRBJ2-4,TRBV9,ASSALSTGNIQY
NA,TRBJ2-6,TRBV7-9,ASSSSSGANVLT
NA,TRBJ2-7,TRBV6-1,ASSAPSGGQPYEQY
NA,TRBJ2-6,TRBV5-5,ASSLGSGRGVNSGANVLT
NA,TRBJ2-5,TRBV12-3/TRBV12-4,ASSAQTLAQY
once,TRBJ2-3,TRBV3-1/TRBV3-2,ASSQDFAGGSTDTQY
NA,TRBJ2-7,TRBV5-1,ASSLPFGQY
NA,TRBJ2-7,TRBV27,ASSLSGDEQY
NA,TRBJ1-2,TRBV29-1,SADTGNYGYT
few,TRBJ1-5,TRBV7-2,ASSSGTGRVGQPQH
NA,TRBJ2-3,TRBV3-1/TRBV3-2,ASSQGSGPSTDTQY
few,TRBJ2-1,TRBV3-1/TRBV3-2,ASSQDFAGGAAEQF
once,TRBJ2-7,TRBV5-1,ASSTGQGGDEQY
NA,TRBJ1-1,TRBV4-1,ASSSRQGAVGTEAF